These 15 T cell receptor beta chains were sequenced from one sample in a study of technical replicates of blood from a few donors. The assay was immunoSEQ multiplex PCR, and TCRdb's table has in-frame clones only and misses some. Of around 54,000 clones detected, about 96% appear once; the ten largest clones hold 0.3% to 0.4%. The source material was T cells isolated from PBMCs. These receptors all stem from a human donor in good health.

Comment on this clone: At one of its ends the junction is not consistent with the germline gene, which may arise from a read error. The chain links TRBV7-7 to TRBJ2-5; D is possibly TRBD2 (5 bases). The CDR3 has 15 residues. Per the germline V gene, CDR1 is SSHAT and CDR2 is FNYEAQ (reference sequence). The CDR3 here is CASSSILARFETQYF. The CDR3, as DNA: TGTGCTAGCAGCTCCATTCTAGCACGGTTCGAGACCCAGTACTTC.

The genes are TRBV9 and TRBJ2-3; 8 bases map to TRBD1. With V trimmed by 1 base and J by 1 base, 2 bases remained unmatched. The CDR3 contains 15 residues. Germline loops: CDR1 SGDLS, CDR2 YYNGEE. The CDR3 DNA is TGTGCCAGCAGCGTAAAGGGACAGGGCACAGATACGCAGTATTTT. The encoded protein is CASSVKGQGTDTQYF.

The chain couples TRBV9 to TRBJ2-7; TRBD1 agrees at 9 bases. V lost 0 bases to trimming and J lost 4 bases; unmatched junction nucleotides: 5. CDR1 and CDR2 (germline): SGDLS, YYNGEE. The CDR3 is 15 residues long. The CDR3 region is CASSVGTGQGYEQYF. The DNA for the CDR3 is TGTGCCAGCAGCGTAGGGACGGGACAGGGATACGAGCAGTACTTC. Full variable domain (outside the CDR3, taken from reference TRBV9 and TRBJ2-7): DSGVTQTPKHLITATGQRVTLRCSPRSGDLSVYWYQQSLDQGLQFLIQYYNGEERAKGNILERFSAQQFPDLHSELNLSSLELGDSALYFCASSVGTGQGYEQYFGPGTRLTVT.

This sequence joins TRBV30 and TRBJ2-7, with 9 bases matching TRBD1. The CDR3 is made up of 12 amino acids. Looked up from germline, CDR1 is GTSNPN and CDR2 is SVGIG (reference sequence). With 3 bases clipped from V and 4 bases from J, the junction kept 1 base outside the gene matches. CDR3 amino acids: CAWSGTGYEQYF. As DNA, the CDR3 is TGTGCCTGGAGCGGGACAGGGTACGAGCAGTACTTC. Full variable domain (remainder filled in from reference TRBV30 and TRBJ2-7): SQTIHQWPATLVQPVGSPLSLECTVEGTSNPNLYWYRQAAGRGLQLLFYSVGIGQISSEVPQNLSASRPQDRQFILSSKKLLLSDSGFYLCAWSGTGYEQYFGPGTRLTVT.

The chain joins TRBV4-1 to TRBJ2-1; TRBD2 agrees at 10 bases. V trimming: 1 base; J trimming: 6 bases; junction bases outside the gene matches: 3. Germline V gives CDR1 MGHRA, CDR2 YSYEKL. This CDR3 has 15 amino acids. The CDR3 nucleotides read TGCGCCAGCAGCCAAGGAGGACTAGCGGTCAATGAGCAGTTCTTC. Encoded protein: CASSQGGLAVNEQFF.

This clone has only one observation. This sequence joins TRBV29-1 and TRBJ1-2, with TRBD1 identical over 8 bases. CDR3 length: 11 amino acids. CDR1 is SQVTM, CDR2 ANQGSEA, per germline. For the CDR3, the DNA is TGCATCGTAGACAGGGGCTATGGCTACACCTTC. As protein: CIVDRGYGYTF.

The chain couples TRBV14 to TRBJ2-3, with D possibly being TRBD1 (5 bases). The CDR3 contains 17 residues. V was cut by 0 bases and J by 2 bases, with 15 bases left in between. Germline-derived CDR1 and CDR2 are SGHDN and FVKESK. CDR3 region: CASSQDSWQGNTDTQYF. The CDR3 nucleotides are TGTGCCAGCAGCCAAGATAGCTGGCAGGGAAACACAGATACGCAGTATTTT.

The chain has TRBV4-3 and TRBJ2-1; 15 nucleotides align to TRBD2. The V and J ends lost 1 base and 4 bases, in that order; junction bases with no gene match: 11. The CDR3 is 20 residues long. Germline lookup yields CDR1 LGHNA and CDR2 YSLEER. The CDR3 sequence is CASSQGLPGLAGGKYNEQFF. The CDR3 DNA is TGCGCCAGCAGCCAAGGTCTCCCGGGACTAGCGGGAGGAAAGTACAATGAGCAGTTCTTC.

The V call is TRBV30, the J call TRBJ2-1, with 7 positions matching TRBD1. The junction had 9 bases not matched to a gene; V was cut back by 4 bases and J by 9 bases. This CDR3 is built from 13 residues. Germline-derived CDR1 and CDR2 are GTSNPN and SVGIG (reference sequence). Here the CDR3 DNA reads TGTGCCTGGATTAGGGCCTCAGGGGGTGAGCAGTTCTTC. Residues: CAWIRASGGEQFF.

The sample holds one count of this clone. The chain recombines TRBV19 with TRBJ1-2, with 8 bases lining up with TRBD1. Germline V CDR1 and CDR2: LNHDA, SQIVND (reference sequence). The CDR3 loop spans 14 amino acids. With 8 bases clipped from V and 7 bases from J, the junction kept 12 bases outside the gene matches. CDR3 sequence (DNA): TGTGCCAGTTCTAGGACACGGGACAGGAGTGGCTACACCTTC. This gives the protein CASSRTRDRSGYTF.

The chain joins TRBV29-1 to TRBJ1-2; 10 bases match TRBD1. J was trimmed by 4 bases and V by 4 bases; bases with no gene match: 0. CDR1 and CDR2 (germline): SQVTM, ANQGSEA. The CDR3 length is 12 residues. CDR3 nucleotide sequence: TGCAGCGTTGGGGACAGGGGCTATGGCTACACCTTC. This encodes CSVGDRGYGYTF.

The chain couples TRBV7-2 to TRBJ2-5; the D is unclear. CDR1 is SGHTA, CDR2 FQGNSA, per germline. CDR3 size: 13 residues. V dropped 4 bases and J dropped 5 bases, with 11 bases sitting between them. CDR3 nucleotide sequence: TGTGCCAGCAGCTCGTCGGGTCGGGAGACCCAGTACTTC. Protein product: CASSSSGRETQYF.

The gene calls are TRBV6-6 and TRBJ1-1, with unresolved D. The V end lost 2 bases, the J end lost 4 bases, and 5 bases lay between the germline ends. The CDR3 is made up of 12 amino acids. Germline V lookup: CDR1 MNHNY, CDR2 SVGAGI (reference sequence). In DNA form, the CDR3 reads TGTGCCAGCAGTTACGCGAGCACTGAAGCTTTCTTT. Encoded protein: CASSYASTEAFF.

In its sample, this clone was seen a few times. The V and J genes are TRBV4-1 and TRBJ2-3, with TRBD2 matching over 7 bases. The germline CDR1 and CDR2 sequences are MGHRA and YSYEKL. The CDR3 sequence is 15 residues long. The ends lost 4 bases at V and 0 bases at J; junction bases unmatched: 4. This chain's CDR3 is CASSRSSGSTDTQYF. DNA for the CDR3: TGCGCCAGCAGCCGCAGTAGCGGGAGCACAGATACGCAGTATTTT.

The chain combines TRBV19 with TRBJ1-5, with TRBD1 matching 7 bases. CDR1 is LNHDA and CDR2 is SQIVND in the germline V gene (reference sequence). The CDR3 has 14 residues. The V gene end was trimmed by 5 bases and the J gene end by 6 bases; junction bases not matched to a gene: 7. CDR3 nucleotides: TGTGCCAGTAGTCCTCAGGGGGGATTTCAGCCCCAGCATTTT. Encoded protein: CASSPQGGFQPQHF.